This TCR beta chain originates from a study of Ad26.COV2.S vaccination and SARS-CoV-2 variants. Study results and limitations: The TCR-based breadth and depth measures might underestimate overall T cell responses.

The table came from immunoSEQ multiplex PCR; TCRdb's copy has only in-frame clones and leaves some out. The top ten clones hold about 1.5% of a sample with roughly 680,000 clones, roughly 90% of them seen once. Stated treatment: roughly 19 received Ad26.COV2.S at low or high dose, single or two shots; roughly five received placebo; per-sample allocation not given. Specimens were obtained on day 63 following the first vaccine or placebo injection. Within Boston, the person who donated was an adult of 18-55 years. Details on this clone: Its specificity is unknown.

Trimming removed 2 bases from V and 1 base from J, with 2 bases in between. The CDR3 has 12 amino acids. The germline V gene has CDR1 SGHTA and CDR2 FQGNSA. The sequence came from a person aged 18-65 years who received the Ad26.COV2.S COVID-19 vaccine or a placebo. The source material was peripheral blood, sampled in a trial of Ad26.COV2.S vaccine versus placebo. The chain combines TRBV7-2 with TRBJ1-1; D is unclear. The DNA of the CDR3 is TGTGCCAGCAGCTTAACGAACACTGAAGCTTTCTTT. Protein product: CASSLTNTEAFF.